Below, 30 T cell receptor beta chains from the same sample are listed, as sequenced in a study of OX40 agonist ivuxolimab in advanced cancers. The table came from immunoSEQ multiplex PCR; TCRdb's copy has only in-frame clones and leaves some out. The table shows about 38,000 clones, with nearly 90% occurring only once. The sequencing used CD4+ or CD8+ T cells sorted from blood, collected in a trial of the OX40 agonist ivuxolimab. Receptors were obtained from an adult with an advanced solid tumor such as melanoma, head and neck, liver or kidney cancer.

The V gene is TRBV2, the J gene TRBJ2-1; D might be TRBD2 (6 bases). Germline V CDR1 and CDR2: SNHLY, FYNNEI. V lost 9 bases, J lost 6 bases, and 18 bases lay in between. The CDR3 is 14 amino acids. The CDR3 protein is CAREPYSGTNEQFF. The CDR3 DNA follows: TGTGCCAGGGAGCCCTATAGCGGAACCAATGAGCAGTTCTTC.

The genes are TRBV27 and TRBJ1-2; TRBD1 matches 8 bases. V dropped 8 bases and J dropped 8; count of bases not matched to a gene: 4. The CDR3 has 11 amino acids. Germline values: CDR1 MNHEY, CDR2 SMNVEV (reference sequence). CDR3 coding DNA: TGTGCCAGCGGACAGGGAGACGGCTACACCTTC. This encodes CASGQGDGYTF.

V gene TRBV7-9 combines with J gene TRBJ2-5, with D unresolved. Germline V gene lookup returns CDR1 SEHNR and CDR2 FQNEAQ (reference sequence). The CDR3 is made up of 15 amino acids. V dropped 2 bases and J dropped 5 bases, with 15 bases sitting between them. CDR3: CASSLSSGVEETQYF. The CDR3 nucleotides read TGTGCCAGCAGCTTATCCTCTGGGGTTGAGGAGACCCAGTACTTC.

The chain combines TRBV7-3 with TRBJ2-5; D not certain. V was trimmed by 6 bases and J by 4 bases, leaving 9 bases between them. CDR3 length: 12 residues. The germline gives CDR1 SGHTA, CDR2 FQGTGA. CDR3 residues: CASSSQTETQYF. The CDR3 DNA is TGTGCCAGCAGTTCCCAGACAGAGACCCAGTACTTC. The full variable domain, completed using reference TRBV7-3 and TRBJ2-5, is GAGVSQTPSNKVTEKGKYVELRCDPISGHTALYWYRQSLGQGPEFLIYFQGTGAADDSGLPNDRFFAVRPEGSVSTLKIQRTERGDSAVYLCASSSQTETQYFGPGTRLLVL.

A single count supports this clone. This chain joins TRBV7-9 and TRBJ1-4; 9 nucleotides line up with TRBD1. The CDR3 covers 14 residues. V dropped 5 bases and J dropped 17; count of bases not matched to a gene: 15. Germline V lookup: CDR1 SEHNR, CDR2 FQNEAQ (reference sequence). The CDR3 DNA reads as TGTGCCAGCAGCCCCCCCCGGACAGGGGTCCCCGATTTTTTT. It yields the protein CASSPPRTGVPDFF.

The CDR3 DNA reads TGTGCCAGCAGCTTGATAGGGTCTTACGAGCAGTACTTC. This codes for CASSLIGSYEQYF. J is TRBJ2-7 and V is TRBV5-6, with no clear D. The ends were cut back, 1 base at V and 4 bases at J, with 9 bases in the middle. From germline, CDR1 is SGHDT and CDR2 YYEEEE. The CDR3 covers 13 residues.

This clone was counted only a few times. The chain combines TRBV13 with TRBJ2-3; 9 nucleotides align to TRBD1. The germline gives CDR1 PRHDT, CDR2 FYEKMQ (reference sequence). The CDR3 is made up of 14 amino acids. The V gene end was trimmed by 4 bases and the J gene end by 3 bases; junction bases not matched to a gene: 2. CDR3 sequence (DNA): TGTGCCAGCAGCTCTGACAGGGGGACAGATACGCAGTATTTT. It specifies CASSSDRGTDTQYF. The entire variable domain, with the rest obtained from reference TRBV13 and TRBJ2-3, is as follows: AAGVIQSPRHLIKEKRETATLKCYPIPRHDTVYWYQQGPGQDPQFLISFYEKMQSDKGSIPDRFSAQQFSDYHSELNMSSLELGDSALYFCASSSDRGTDTQYFGPGTRLTVL.

The chain uses TRBV7-6 and TRBJ2-4, with D possibly being TRBD2 (5 bases). Trimming pared 4 bases from V and 2 bases from J, leaving 12 bases between. The germline V gene encodes CDR1 SGHVS and CDR2 FNYEAQ. CDR3 length equals 15 residues. CDR3 nucleotide sequence: TGTGCCAGCAGCTCCGGGCCGGGAACCAAAAACATTCAGTACTTC. Translation gives CASSSGPGTKNIQYF.

There are a few counts of this clone. The V and J genes are TRBV7-8 and TRBJ2-7; D possibly matches TRBD1 or TRBD2 (5 bases each). The V gene's germline CDR1 is SGHVS and CDR2 FQNEAQ. Trimming cost V 5 bases and J 4 bases, with 9 bases left between them. This CDR3 has 12 residues. The CDR3 loop reads CASSPGAYEQYF. The CDR3 DNA reads TGTGCCAGCAGCCCCGGGGCGTACGAGCAGTACTTC.

The chain employs TRBV27 and TRBJ1-6; D is perhaps TRBD1 (5 bases). Trimming stripped 2 bases from V and 0 bases from J, with 14 bases between. Looked up from germline, CDR1 is MNHEY and CDR2 is SMNVEV (reference sequence). The CDR3 extends over 18 amino acids. Written as DNA, the CDR3 is TGTGCCAGCAGTTTAGGAGGGCCCAGGGTCTCCTATAATTCACCCCTCCACTTT. This gives the protein CASSLGGPRVSYNSPLHF.

The rearrangement joins TRBV5-1 to TRBJ2-1; 10 bases are shared with TRBD1. This CDR3 spans 15 amino acids. The J segment lost 8 bases and the V segment lost 2 bases, leaving 7 bases of the junction unmatched. Germline CDR1 SGHRS, CDR2 YFSETQ. The CDR3 protein is CASSFRDRGSDEQFF. DNA of the CDR3: TGCGCCAGCAGCTTCCGGGACAGGGGCAGCGATGAGCAGTTCTTC.

This clone was observed at least ten times. The chain employs TRBV15 and TRBJ2-7; 8 bases fit TRBD2. Germline values: CDR1 LNHNV, CDR2 YYDKDF (reference sequence). The CDR3 extends over 16 amino acids. J gave up 2 bases and V 1 base, and 7 bases lay outside the gene matches. The CDR3 here is CATSRARGALTYEQYF. The CDR3 DNA reads TGTGCCACCAGCAGAGCGCGGGGGGCCCTTACCTACGAGCAGTACTTC.

The rearrangement uses TRBV27 and TRBJ1-3; weak D call: TRBD1 (5 bases). The CDR3 is 17 amino acids. Germline CDR1 and CDR2: MNHEY and SMNVEV (reference sequence). The V end was cut by 5 bases, the J end by 0 bases, with 17 bases between. CDR3 coding DNA: TGTGCCAGCAGTCCAGGGACCCTATCCGGCTCTGGAAACACCATATATTTT. Its translation is CASSPGTLSGSGNTIYF.

The rearrangement joins TRBV9 to TRBJ1-2, with 8 positions matching TRBD1. J lost 6 bases, V lost 0 bases, and 4 bases had no gene match. The CDR3 is 14 residues long. CDR1 is SGDLS, CDR2 YYNGEE, per germline. The DNA for the CDR3 is TGTGCCAGCAGCGTAGCTTCAGGGGGCGATGGCTACACCTTC. Amino acids: CASSVASGGDGYTF.

V is TRBV4-1 and J is TRBJ1-4, with a weak D call TRBD1 (6 bases). Per the germline V gene, CDR1 is MGHRA and CDR2 is YSYEKL. The V and J ends lost 1 base and 7 bases respectively, with 13 bases between them. The CDR3 consists of 15 residues. In nucleotides, the CDR3 is TGCGCCAGCAGCCAAGTCGGGGGCCTAGGTGAAAAACTGTTTTTT. Amino acid sequence: CASSQVGGLGEKLFF.

The count of this clone is one. The chain links TRBV27 to TRBJ2-7; D may be TRBD1 or TRBD2 (5 bases each). The CDR3 length is 15 residues. V was clipped by 5 bases and J by 2 bases, with 16 bases between them. Germline CDR1 reads MNHEY; CDR2 reads SMNVEV (reference sequence). CDR3 bases: TGTGCCAGCAGTCTCAGGGCCCTTAGCGCCTACGAGCAGTACTTC. Protein: CASSLRALSAYEQYF.

The rearrangement links TRBV19 to TRBJ2-7; 12 bases agree with TRBD1. CDR1 is LNHDA, CDR2 SQIVND, per germline (reference sequence). V lost 3 bases, J lost 5 bases, and 8 bases stayed unmatched. This CDR3 has 16 residues. DNA of the CDR3: TGTGCCAGTAGTATGGAGGGACAGGGGGCAGATCACGAGCAGTACTTC. It encodes CASSMEGQGADHEQYF.

The J gene is TRBJ2-7, the V gene TRBV6-1; D might be TRBD2 (5 bases). Germline CDR1 MNHNS, CDR2 SASEGT. The CDR3 is 14 amino acids. Trimming pared 3 bases from V and 6 bases from J, leaving 15 bases between. CDR3 amino acids: CASSETLAPGEQYF. CDR3 nucleotides: TGTGCCAGCAGTGAGACTCTAGCTCCGGGCGAGCAGTACTTC.

The chain is built from TRBV5-1 and TRBJ2-1; 10 bases match TRBD2. Germline V CDR1 and CDR2: SGHRS, YFSETQ. The CDR3 sequence is 15 residues long. After removal of 4 bases from V and 1 base from J, the junction contained 2 bases not matched to a gene. CDR3 sequence: CASSPAGGSYNEQFF. CDR3 sequence (DNA): TGCGCCAGCAGCCCAGCGGGGGGGTCCTACAATGAGCAGTTCTTC.

This clone has a handful of counts. The rearrangement uses TRBV6-5 and TRBJ1-6; D is unresolved. Germline values: CDR1 MNHEY, CDR2 SVGAGI. Trimming took 2 bases from V and 15 from J, leaving 20 bases between them. This CDR3 contains 15 residues. CDR3 sequence (DNA): TGTGCCAGCAGTTACACGGGCGCGGGATCGGGCGACCTCCACTTT. It codes for CASSYTGAGSGDLHF.

The gene calls are TRBV9 and TRBJ2-3, with D uncertain. The CDR3 is 13 amino acids. Germline-derived CDR1 and CDR2 are SGDLS and YYNGEE. V was trimmed by 4 bases and J by 5 bases, leaving 11 bases between them. The CDR3 region has the DNA TGTGCCAGCAGCCCCCTCGAGCGAGATACGCAGTATTTT. It encodes CASSPLERDTQYF.

This clone has just a few counts. V usage is TRBV28 and J usage is TRBJ2-7; the match to TRBD1 covers 10 bases. The CDR3 consists of 14 residues. In germline, CDR1 is MDHEN, CDR2 SYDVKM. The ends lost 5 bases at V and 4 bases at J; junction bases unmatched: 5. This chain's CDR3 is CASSETGGYYEQYF. In nucleotides, the CDR3 is TGTGCCAGCAGTGAGACAGGGGGCTATTACGAGCAGTACTTC.

This clone was seen only once. The chain carries TRBV19 and TRBJ1-2; perhaps TRBD1 as D (6 bases). Germline loops: CDR1 LNHDA, CDR2 SQIVND (reference sequence). The CDR3 loop spans 12 amino acids. Deletions cut 5 bases from V and 14 bases from J, with 18 bases between. CDR3 bases: TGTGCCAGTAGTGCGATACAGGGAGTGTATACCTTC. Translated, it gives CASSAIQGVYTF.

Of note for this clone: The junction and the germline gene differ at one end; a read error may be behind it. The chain uses TRBV7-8 and TRBJ2-3; D is perhaps TRBD1 or TRBD2 (5 bases each). Germline values: CDR1 SGHVS, CDR2 FQNEAQ. This CDR3 has 10 amino acids. CDR3 loop: CASSGTDTLF. As DNA, the CDR3 is TGTGCCAGCAGCGGGACGGACACCCTTTTT.

The CDR3 bases are TGTGCCAGCAGCGTAGATGGCAGAATCCAAGAGACCCAGTACTTC. It specifies CASSVDGRIQETQYF. This chain joins TRBV9 and TRBJ2-5; D uncertain. The V gene lost 0 bases and the J gene lost 1 base, with 10 bases spanning the gap. From germline, CDR1 is SGDLS and CDR2 YYNGEE. The CDR3 is 15 residues long.

The rearrangement uses TRBV7-2 and TRBJ2-7, with D tentatively TRBD2 (6 bases). Germline loops: CDR1 SGHTA, CDR2 FQGNSA. CDR3 length: 16 residues. V lost 3 bases, J lost 0 bases, and 15 bases lay in between. In nucleotides, the CDR3 is TGTGCCAGCAGCTTTGTTATGGCTAGCGACTCCTACGAGCAGTACTTC. It is translated as CASSFVMASDSYEQYF.

The chain has TRBV28 and TRBJ1-1; 7 bases are shared with TRBD1. With V trimmed by 4 bases and J by 0 bases, 8 bases remained unmatched. The germline gives CDR1 MDHEN, CDR2 SYDVKM. The CDR3 covers 16 residues. CDR3 residues: CASSYSPRGMNTEAFF. In nucleotides, the CDR3 is TGTGCCAGCAGTTACTCCCCCAGGGGGATGAACACTGAAGCTTTCTTT.

The chain joins TRBV18 to TRBJ1-5, with TRBD1 as a possible D gene (5 bases). The CDR3 consists of 16 residues. V lost 2 bases to trimming and J lost 0 bases, with 11 bases between them. The germline V gene encodes CDR1 KGHSH and CDR2 LQKENI. The CDR3 protein is CASSPETDDSNQPQHF. For the CDR3, the DNA is TGTGCCAGCTCACCAGAGACAGATGATAGCAATCAGCCCCAGCATTTT.

V is TRBV5-5 and J is TRBJ2-1, with 7 bases aligning to TRBD1. Germline CDR1 is SGHKS and CDR2 is YYEKEE (reference sequence). This CDR3 is built from 14 residues. V shed 0 bases, J shed 5 bases, and the junction held 2 bases outside the gene matches. The CDR3 DNA follows: TGTGCCAGCAGCTTGGAGACAGGGCACAATGAGCAGTTCTTC. This gives the protein CASSLETGHNEQFF.

The V gene is TRBV27, the J gene TRBJ1-1, with D unclear. V shed 6 bases and J shed 3 bases, with 11 bases lying between them. The CDR3 is 13 amino acids. CDR1 and CDR2 (germline): MNHEY, SMNVEV (reference sequence). The CDR3: CASSRGRDTEAFF. The CDR3 DNA follows: TGTGCCAGCAGCCGTGGGCGGGACACTGAAGCTTTCTTT.